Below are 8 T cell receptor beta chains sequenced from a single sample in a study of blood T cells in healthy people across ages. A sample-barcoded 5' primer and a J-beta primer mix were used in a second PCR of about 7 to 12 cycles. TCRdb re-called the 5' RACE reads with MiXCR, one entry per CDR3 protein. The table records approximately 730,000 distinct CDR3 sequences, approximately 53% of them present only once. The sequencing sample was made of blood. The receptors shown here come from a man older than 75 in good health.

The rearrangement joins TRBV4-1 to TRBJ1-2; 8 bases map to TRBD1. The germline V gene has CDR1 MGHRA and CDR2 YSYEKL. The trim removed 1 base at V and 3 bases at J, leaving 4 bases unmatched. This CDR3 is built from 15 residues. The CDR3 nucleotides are TGCGCCAGCAGCCAAGTTCCAGGGGGCCACTATGGCTACACCTTC. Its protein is CASSQVPGGHYGYTF.

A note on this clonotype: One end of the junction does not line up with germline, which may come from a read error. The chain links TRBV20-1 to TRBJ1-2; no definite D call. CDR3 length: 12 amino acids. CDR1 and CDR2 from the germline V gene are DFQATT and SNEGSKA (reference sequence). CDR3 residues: CSARPDVYGHTF. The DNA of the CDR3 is TGCAGTGCTAGACCGGACGTCTATGGCCACACCTTC.

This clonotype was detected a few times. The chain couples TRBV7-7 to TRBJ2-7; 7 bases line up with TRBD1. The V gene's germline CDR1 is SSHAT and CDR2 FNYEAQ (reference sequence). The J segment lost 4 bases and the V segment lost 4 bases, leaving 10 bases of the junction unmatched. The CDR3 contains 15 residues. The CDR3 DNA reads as TGTGCCAGCAGCTCTCACCGGGACAGCCTTTACGAGCAGTACTTC. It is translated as CASSSHRDSLYEQYF.

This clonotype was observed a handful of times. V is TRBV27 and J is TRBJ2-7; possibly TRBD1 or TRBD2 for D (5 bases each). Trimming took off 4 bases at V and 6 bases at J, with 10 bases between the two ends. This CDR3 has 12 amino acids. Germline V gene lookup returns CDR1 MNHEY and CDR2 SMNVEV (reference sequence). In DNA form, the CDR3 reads TGTGCCAGCAGTTACGAGGGGTCCGAGCAGTACTTC. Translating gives CASSYEGSEQYF.

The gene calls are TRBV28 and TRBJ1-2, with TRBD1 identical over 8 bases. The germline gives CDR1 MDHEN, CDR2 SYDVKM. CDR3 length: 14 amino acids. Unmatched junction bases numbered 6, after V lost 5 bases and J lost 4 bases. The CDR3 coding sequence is TGTGCCAGCAGTGTAGTCGGACAGGGCTATGGCTACACCTTC. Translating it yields CASSVVGQGYGYTF.

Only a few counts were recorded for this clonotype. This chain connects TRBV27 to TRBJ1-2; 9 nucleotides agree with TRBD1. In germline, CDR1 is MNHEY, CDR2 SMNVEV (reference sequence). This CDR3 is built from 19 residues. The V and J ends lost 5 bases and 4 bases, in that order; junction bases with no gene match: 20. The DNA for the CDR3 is TGTGCCAGCAGTCTGAGACCGGGACAGGGTTTCCTAGTCAGCTATGGCTACACCTTC. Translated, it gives CASSLRPGQGFLVSYGYTF.

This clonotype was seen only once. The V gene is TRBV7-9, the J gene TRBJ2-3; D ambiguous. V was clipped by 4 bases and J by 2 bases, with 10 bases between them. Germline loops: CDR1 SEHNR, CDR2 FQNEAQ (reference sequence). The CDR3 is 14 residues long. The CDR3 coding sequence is TGTGCCAGCAGCTCTACCGGAGTCACAGATACGCAGTATTTT. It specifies CASSSTGVTDTQYF.

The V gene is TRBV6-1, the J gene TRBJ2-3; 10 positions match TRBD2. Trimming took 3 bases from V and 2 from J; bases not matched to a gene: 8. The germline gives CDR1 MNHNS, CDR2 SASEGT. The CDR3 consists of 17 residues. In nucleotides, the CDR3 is TGTGCCAGCAGTGACGGGGTCCTAGCGGGAGTCACAGATACGCAGTATTTT. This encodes CASSDGVLAGVTDTQYF.